A single sample is the source of the 25 T cell receptor beta chains below, sequenced in a study of cytomegalovirus exposure and HLA in healthy donors. The PCR was carried out with 60 Vbeta primers and 13 Jbeta primers. TCRdb's copy holds only in-frame clones and misses some; the assay was immunoSEQ multiplex PCR. The sample has about 160,000 clones; about 86% are singletons. Sample: PBMCs. The origin of the receptors is a woman between 18 and 29 years old in good health and CMV-seronegative.

This chain joins TRBV7-2 and TRBJ2-5; TRBD2 matches at 8 bases. The CDR3 contains 16 residues. The germline V gene encodes CDR1 SGHTA and CDR2 FQGNSA. V shed 1 base and J 11 bases; nucleotides not matched to a gene: 15. For the CDR3, the DNA is TGTGCCAGCAGCTTAGTTGTCGGCGGGGGGCCTCTGGAGCAGTACTTC. Its translation: CASSLVVGGGPLEQYF.

This clone was seen more than once but under ten times. V and J are TRBV18 and TRBJ1-4; no definite D call. Germline V gene lookup returns CDR1 KGHSH and CDR2 LQKENI. The ends were cut back, 1 base at V and 4 bases at J, with 10 bases in the middle. This CDR3 region has 15 residues. The CDR3 sequence is CASSPLNSLNEKLFF. DNA of the CDR3: TGTGCCAGCTCACCACTGAACAGCCTTAATGAAAAACTGTTTTTT.

The chain employs TRBV25-1 and TRBJ2-7; no clear D gene. There are 13 residues in the CDR3. Trimming removed 1 base at V and 3 bases at J, with 7 bases between. Germline loops: CDR1 MGHDK, CDR2 SYGVNS. CDR3 DNA sequence: TGTGCCAGCAGTGAATCCCCTAGCTACGAGCAGTACTTC. It specifies CASSESPSYEQYF.

The rearrangement joins TRBV7-2 to TRBJ2-3, with TRBD2 identical over 7 bases. V was clipped by 0 bases and J by 6 bases; unmatched bases: 0. Germline V CDR1 and CDR2: SGHTA, FQGNSA. The CDR3 runs 13 residues. In nucleotides, the CDR3 is TGTGCCAGCAGCTTAGCGGGGGGGGATACGCAGTATTTT. Its translation: CASSLAGGDTQYF.

The rearrangement links TRBV28 to TRBJ2-2, with 7 bases matching TRBD2. After removal of 7 bases from V and 1 base from J, the junction contained 12 bases not matched to a gene. Germline assignment: CDR1 MDHEN and CDR2 SYDVKM. This CDR3 is built from 17 residues. CDR3 sequence (DNA): TGTGCCAGCACTCTTTCTGGGGGGGGGATGAACACCGGGGAGCTGTTTTTT. Protein product: CASTLSGGGMNTGELFF.

The table lists this clone with a few counts. This rearrangement joins TRBV4-2 to TRBJ1-1, with 7 bases identical to TRBD1. The CDR3 totals 15 residues. Germline trimming cut 4 bases from V and 1 base from J; bases unmatched to any gene: 6. Germline lookup yields CDR1 LGHNA and CDR2 YNFKEQ. CDR3 amino acids: CASSRGQGENTEAFF. The CDR3 DNA reads as TGTGCCAGCAGCCGCGGGCAGGGGGAGAACACTGAAGCTTTCTTT.

The chain employs TRBV9 and TRBJ2-3; TRBD1 might be the D (5 bases). V was shortened by 0 bases and J by 6 bases, with 8 bases between the two germline ends. Per germline, CDR1 SGDLS and CDR2 YYNGEE. This CDR3 has 13 residues. CDR3: CASSVGQSDTQYF. The CDR3 DNA sequence: TGTGCCAGCAGCGTAGGACAGAGCGATACGCAGTATTTT. Full variable domain (rest looked up from reference TRBV9 and TRBJ2-3): DSGVTQTPKHLITATGQRVTLRCSPRSGDLSVYWYQQSLDQGLQFLIQYYNGEERAKGNILERFSAQQFPDLHSELNLSSLELGDSALYFCASSVGQSDTQYFGPGTRLTVL.

The CDR3 DNA reads as TGCGCCAGCAGCTTGGCCGCGGGGGGCACAGATACGCAGTATTTT. Translated: CASSLAAGGTDTQYF. The J gene is TRBJ2-3, the V gene TRBV5-1; TRBD2 agrees at 7 bases. Trimming took 0 bases from V and 1 from J; bases not matched to a gene: 2. CDR3 length equals 15 residues. From germline, CDR1 is SGHRS and CDR2 YFSETQ.

The genes are TRBV7-8 and TRBJ2-3; D is perhaps TRBD2 (5 bases). The length of the CDR3 is 13 residues. The ends were cut back, 1 base at V and 6 bases at J, with 8 bases in the middle. CDR1 and CDR2 from the germline V gene are SGHVS and FQNEAQ. The CDR3 sequence: CASSLVGGDTQYF. The CDR3 DNA follows: TGTGCCAGCAGCTTAGTAGGCGGGGATACGCAGTATTTT.

The chain carries TRBV27 and TRBJ2-3, with 7 nucleotides matching TRBD2. The V and J ends lost 7 bases and 3 bases, in that order; junction bases with no gene match: 13. CDR1 is MNHEY and CDR2 is SMNVEV in the germline V gene (reference sequence). This CDR3 spans 16 amino acids. The CDR3 coding sequence is TGTGCCAGCACTCTATGGGGGGGTATTGGAACAGATACGCAGTATTTT. This sequence encodes CASTLWGGIGTDTQYF.

This chain joins TRBV14 and TRBJ2-7; D remains ambiguous. CDR1 is SGHDN and CDR2 is FVKESK in the germline V gene. The V end was cut by 3 bases, the J end by 2 bases, with 11 bases between. The CDR3 consists of 14 residues. The CDR3 nucleotides are TGTGCCAGCAGCCACTTACTCAATACCTACGAGCAGTACTTC. Protein: CASSHLLNTYEQYF.

A single count supports this clone. CDR3 DNA: TGTGCCACCAGCAGAGGCAGGGATTACGAGCAGTACTTC. Amino acids: CATSRGRDYEQYF. This chain uses TRBV15 with TRBJ2-7; D may be TRBD1 (5 bases). The CDR3 loop spans 13 amino acids. Per germline, CDR1 LNHNV and CDR2 YYDKDF (reference sequence). V was shortened by 1 base and J by 4 bases, with 8 bases between the two germline ends.

The chain has TRBV4-1 and TRBJ1-5, with TRBD1 matching 10 bases. The germline V gene encodes CDR1 MGHRA and CDR2 YSYEKL. The V gene end was trimmed by 4 bases and the J gene end by 8 bases; junction bases not matched to a gene: 5. The CDR3 runs to 14 residues. CDR3 sequence: CASSRPGQGKPQHF. In nucleotides, the CDR3 is TGCGCCAGCAGCCGACCGGGACAGGGGAAGCCCCAGCATTTT.

The chain links TRBV27 to TRBJ2-5; 10 nucleotides match TRBD2. The CDR3 covers 16 residues. Trimming cost V 2 bases and J 2 bases; bases outside gene matches: 5. Germline-derived CDR1 and CDR2 are MNHEY and SMNVEV (reference sequence). Written as DNA, the CDR3 is TGTGCCAGCAGTTTAATAACTAGCGGGATTCAAGAGACCCAGTACTTC. The encoded protein is CASSLITSGIQETQYF.

The chain employs TRBV7-9 and TRBJ1-4; TRBD1 matches at 9 bases. In germline, CDR1 is SEHNR, CDR2 FQNEAQ (reference sequence). V trimming: 5 bases; J trimming: 10 bases; junction bases outside the gene matches: 8. The CDR3 is 14 residues long. CDR3 nucleotides: TGTGCCAGCAGCCTTACCGTGGGACAGGGAAAACTGTTTTTT. Its translation is CASSLTVGQGKLFF.

The genes are TRBV5-6 and TRBJ2-1; 11 nucleotides line up with TRBD2. Trimming removed 3 bases from V and 8 bases from J; junction bases left unmatched: 7. This CDR3 has 15 residues. The V gene's germline CDR1 is SGHDT and CDR2 YYEEEE. For the CDR3, the DNA is TGTGCCAGCAGCTCACTAGCGGGGGCGGTCCATGAGCAGTTCTTC. Translated: CASSSLAGAVHEQFF.

V usage is TRBV2 and J usage is TRBJ1-5; TRBD1 might be the D (6 bases). Deletions cut 3 bases from V and 11 bases from J, with 11 bases between. Germline V lookup: CDR1 SNHLY, CDR2 FYNNEI. The CDR3 is 12 residues long. CDR3 coding DNA: TGTGCCAGCAGTGACAGGGGTCCGGCCCAGCATTTT. Translation gives CASSDRGPAQHF.

This chain joins TRBV9 and TRBJ2-7; 14 positions match TRBD2. The ends lost 2 bases at V and 5 bases at J; junction bases unmatched: 6. The CDR3 contains 16 residues. Germline lookup yields CDR1 SGDLS and CDR2 YYNGEE. The CDR3: CASSVGTSGRVHEQYF. The CDR3 DNA reads as TGTGCCAGCAGCGTCGGGACTAGCGGGAGAGTCCACGAGCAGTACTTC. The variable domain in full, with the rest retrieved from reference TRBV9 and TRBJ2-7, is DSGVTQTPKHLITATGQRVTLRCSPRSGDLSVYWYQQSLDQGLQFLIQYYNGEERAKGNILERFSAQQFPDLHSELNLSSLELGDSALYFCASSVGTSGRVHEQYFGPGTRLTVT.

The chain is built from TRBV28 and TRBJ2-7; 7 bases are shared with TRBD1. Germline trimming cut 7 bases from V and 1 base from J; bases unmatched to any gene: 7. CDR3 length: 14 amino acids. Germline V gene data show CDR1 as MDHEN and CDR2 as SYDVKM. This CDR3 is CASNNRGRSYEQYF. The CDR3 nucleotides read TGTGCCAGCAATAACAGGGGTAGGTCCTACGAGCAGTACTTC.

This clone was counted a single time. The chain carries TRBV7-8 and TRBJ1-1; D perhaps matches TRBD1 (6 bases). The V end was cut by 5 bases, the J end by 5 bases, with 15 bases between. Looked up from germline, CDR1 is SGHVS and CDR2 is FQNEAQ. CDR3 length: 14 residues. The CDR3 DNA is TGTGCCAGCAGCCACTTCAGGGGAGGGACTGAAGCTTTCTTT. Protein product: CASSHFRGGTEAFF.

The table lists this clone with a few counts. The genes are TRBV6-1 and TRBJ1-5; D possibly corresponds to TRBD1 (5 bases). This CDR3 spans 13 amino acids. With 3 bases removed from V and 5 bases from J, the gap between germline ends came to 8 bases. Germline V gene data show CDR1 as MNHNS and CDR2 as SASEGT. CDR3 loop: CASSDAGDQPQHF. The CDR3, as DNA: TGTGCCAGCAGTGACGCGGGGGATCAGCCCCAGCATTTT.

This clone was counted a few times. V usage is TRBV19 and J usage is TRBJ1-6; TRBD1 is a possible D gene (6 bases). Per the germline V gene, CDR1 is LNHDA and CDR2 is SQIVND (reference sequence). The V end was cut by 2 bases, the J end by 6 bases, with 17 bases between. The CDR3 is 17 amino acids. Written as DNA, the CDR3 is TGTGCCAGTAGTATATTGCCAACAGGGATCCTTAATTCACCCCTCCACTTT. This translates into CASSILPTGILNSPLHF.

The V call is TRBV27, the J call TRBJ2-7; 7 bases align to TRBD1. This CDR3 has 14 residues. J gave up 5 bases and V 6 bases, and 10 bases lay outside the gene matches. Germline-derived CDR1 and CDR2 are MNHEY and SMNVEV (reference sequence). Here the CDR3 reads CASRLVDRVHEQYF. For the CDR3, the DNA is TGTGCCAGCAGACTCGTAGACAGGGTGCACGAGCAGTACTTC.

The chain recombines TRBV18 with TRBJ2-1; 9 bases are a match to TRBD1. The germline gives CDR1 KGHSH, CDR2 LQKENI. This CDR3 has 14 residues. V was pared by 5 bases and J by 8 bases, with 7 bases of the junction left unmatched. In nucleotides, the CDR3 is TGTGCCAGCTCATCGCGGACAGGGGAGGATGAGCAGTTCTTC. It specifies CASSSRTGEDEQFF.

The genes are TRBV6-6 and TRBJ1-5; D is ambiguous. V lost 1 base and J lost 5, with 9 bases in between. The germline V gene has CDR1 MNHNY and CDR2 SVGAGI (reference sequence). The CDR3 is 14 residues long. The CDR3 nucleotides read TGTGCCAGCAGTTACTACGGGAGGGATCAGCCCCAGCATTTT. This codes for CASSYYGRDQPQHF.